A selection of T cell receptor beta chains follows, all from one sample in a study of response to subunit inactivated influenza vaccine. MiXCR was run by TCRdb on the RT-PCR reads, yielding one entry per CDR3 protein. The sample contains some 520,000 distinct CDR3 sequences, approximately 15% of which appear only once. Sample: CD4+ T cells sorted from PBMCs, taken less than 30 months after vaccination. The source is a man between 50 and 75 years old who received an inactivated influenza vaccine. The CDR3 runs from the conserved cysteine through the conserved F or W. Fields, in order: D gene, J gene, clone size, V gene, CDR3 DNA, CDR3 protein. A D gene is named only where the DNA matches it firmly. The size field is filled for only some rows; it gives once, few, many or a size class.

D: -; J: TRBJ2-3; size: few; V: TRBV9; DNA: TGTGCCAGCAGCGTCGCCGGGAGTAGCACAGATACGCAGTATTTT; CDR3: CASSVAGSSTDTQYF
D: -; J: TRBJ1-5; size: -; V: TRBV20-1; DNA: TGCAGTGCTAGAGATTCGGGCTTCTGGGGCAATCAGCCCCAGCATTTT; CDR3: CSARDSGFWGNQPQHF
D: -; J: TRBJ2-2; size: -; V: TRBV6-1; DNA: TGTGCCAGCAGTCGAATTCCGGACTACTTAGAAGGGGGAGCCGGGGAGCTGTTTTTT; CDR3: CASSRIPDYLEGGAGELFF
D: TRBD1; J: TRBJ2-7; size: -; V: TRBV5-5; DNA: TGTGCCAGCAGGAGGGGGCCCGATCAAATTTACGAGCAGTACTTC; CDR3: CASRRGPDQIYEQYF
D: TRBD1; J: TRBJ1-5; size: few; V: TRBV7-2; DNA: TGTGCCAGCAGAACTACAACAGGGGGCCGGTTAGGGCCCCAGCATTTT; CDR3: CASRTTTGGRLGPQHF
D: -; J: TRBJ1-2; size: few; V: TRBV6-2/TRBV6-3; DNA: TGTGCCAGCAGTTCCGACAGGAAAACTAACTATGGCTACACCTTC; CDR3: CASSSDRKTNYGYTF
D: TRBD1; J: TRBJ1-1; size: few; V: TRBV20-1; DNA: TGCAGTGCAACTCCCGGGACAGGGGTAGTTAGCACTGAAGCTTTCTTT; CDR3: CSATPGTGVVSTEAFF
D: -; J: TRBJ1-1; size: -; V: TRBV12-3/TRBV12-4; DNA: TGTGCCAGCATCCGGGAGACAGAGCTTATGAACACTGAAGCTTTCTTT; CDR3: CASIRETELMNTEAFF
D: -; J: TRBJ2-1; size: -; V: TRBV4-3; DNA: TGCGCCAGCAGCAACACAGGGCCCGTAAAGGAGCAGTTCTTC; CDR3: CASSNTGPVKEQFF
D: TRBD1; J: TRBJ2-4; size: -; V: TRBV30; DNA: TGTGCCTCGCGGACAGGGACAGCCAAAAACATTCAGTACTTC; CDR3: CASRTGTAKNIQYF
D: TRBD1; J: TRBJ1-2; size: few; V: TRBV12-3/TRBV12-4; DNA: TGTGCCAGCAGTTTAACAAGGGACAGCTATGGCTACACCTTC; CDR3: CASSLTRDSYGYTF
D: TRBD2; J: TRBJ2-5; size: -; V: TRBV15; DNA: TGTGCCACCAGCAGAGGAATAGCGGGAGGGAAAGAGACCCAGTACTTC; CDR3: CATSRGIAGGKETQYF
D: -; J: TRBJ1-2; size: few; V: TRBV4-1; DNA: TGCGCCAGCAGCGATCGGGGAGCTAACTATGGCTACACCTTC; CDR3: CASSDRGANYGYTF
D: TRBD2; J: TRBJ2-1; size: -; V: TRBV20-1; DNA: TGCAGTGCTAGAGGGGTTAGCGGGGGGACATACTACAATGAGCAGTTCTTC; CDR3: CSARGVSGGTYYNEQFF
D: -; J: TRBJ2-4; size: -; V: TRBV4-2; DNA: TGTGCCAGCAGCCAAGAGAGAACGGCAATAGCCAAAAACATTCAGTACTTC; CDR3: CASSQERTAIAKNIQYF
D: -; J: TRBJ2-7; size: few; V: TRBV4-2; DNA: TGTGCCAGCAGCCAAGAATTGTACGGCCCCTACGAGCAGTACTTC; CDR3: CASSQELYGPYEQYF
D: -; J: TRBJ2-5; size: many; V: TRBV6-6; DNA: TGTGCCAGCAGTACGGGCAGACAAGAGACCCAGTACTTC; CDR3: CASSTGRQETQYF
D: TRBD1; J: TRBJ2-7; size: few; V: TRBV3-1; DNA: TGTGCCAGCAGCCAAGATTTGGGACAGTCATCCGCCGAGCAGTACTTC; CDR3: CASSQDLGQSSAEQYF
D: -; J: TRBJ2-3; size: -; V: TRBV20-1; DNA: TGCAGTGCTAGAGGACAGCCCACAGATACGCAGTATTTT; CDR3: CSARGQPTDTQYF
D: -; J: TRBJ2-7; size: few; V: TRBV4-2; DNA: TGTGCCAGCAGCCAAGAAAGGGTCGGCTACGAGCAGTACTTC; CDR3: CASSQERVGYEQYF
D: -; J: TRBJ2-3; size: few; V: TRBV6-5; DNA: TGTGCCAGCAGTTTCGTACCTACTCCCACAGATACGCAGTATTTT; CDR3: CASSFVPTPTDTQYF
D: TRBD2; J: TRBJ2-3; size: many; V: TRBV29-1; DNA: TGCAGCGTTGAAAAGCGGGGGGGCTCAGATACGCAGTATTTT; CDR3: CSVEKRGGSDTQYF
D: -; J: TRBJ2-7; size: -; V: TRBV4-3; DNA: TGCGCCAGCAGCCAAGAACTACGGGACTCCTACGAGCAGTACTTC; CDR3: CASSQELRDSYEQYF
D: -; J: TRBJ1-2; size: few; V: TRBV29-1; DNA: TGCAGCGTTGGGGTCGTCGGGGGCGGGGGCTACACCTTC; CDR3: CSVGVVGGGGYTF
D: -; J: TRBJ1-4; size: few; V: TRBV18; DNA: TGTGCCAGCTCACCCGAGGGTTCGGGAAAACTGTTTTTT; CDR3: CASSPEGSGKLFF
D: TRBD2; J: TRBJ2-3; size: few; V: TRBV4-3; DNA: TGCGCCAGCAGCCAGGCCAGCGGGGGGCGCACAGATACGCAGTATTTT; CDR3: CASSQASGGRTDTQYF
D: -; J: TRBJ2-2; size: few; V: TRBV5-6; DNA: TGTGCCAGCAGCCCGTTTCTAAGTGCCGGGGAGCTGTTTTTT; CDR3: CASSPFLSAGELFF
D: -; J: TRBJ2-5; size: -; V: TRBV5-1; DNA: TGCGCCAGCAGCTTCCAGTCCAGCCTACAAGAGACCCAGTACTTC; CDR3: CASSFQSSLQETQYF
D: TRBD1; J: TRBJ1-1; size: once; V: TRBV10-2; DNA: TGCGCCAGCAGTGAGACAGGGGGCTTATCGAACACTGAAGCTTTCTTT; CDR3: CASSETGGLSNTEAFF
D: -; J: TRBJ2-3; size: many; V: TRBV12-3/TRBV12-4; DNA: TGTGCCAGCAGTTTCGGTTATACGCAGTATTTT; CDR3: CASSFGYTQYF
D: -; J: TRBJ1-5; size: few; V: TRBV12-3/TRBV12-4; DNA: TGTGCCAGCAGTTTGGGGTCGGGTATAAGCAATCAGCCCCAGCATTTT; CDR3: CASSLGSGISNQPQHF
D: -; J: TRBJ2-1; size: many; V: TRBV5-1; DNA: TGCGCCAGCAGCCAGGAGGGCCTGGGTGAGCAGTTCTTC; CDR3: CASSQEGLGEQFF
D: TRBD1; J: TRBJ2-1; size: -; V: TRBV6-1; DNA: TGTGCCAGCAAAACACAGGGGGCGGGAAATGAGCAGTTCTTC; CDR3: CASKTQGAGNEQFF
D: -; J: TRBJ2-6; size: few; V: TRBV11-2; DNA: TGTGCCAGCAGCTTACGGTTTGGAGCAGGAGACAATTCTGGGGCCAACGTCCTGACTTTC; CDR3: CASSLRFGAGDNSGANVLTF
D: -; J: TRBJ1-1; size: -; V: TRBV12-3/TRBV12-4; DNA: TGTGCCAGCAGTTTCGGGTCAGCTACCGCCGAAGCTTTCTTT; CDR3: CASSFGSATAEAFF
D: -; J: TRBJ2-2; size: few; V: TRBV7-2; DNA: TGTGCCAGCAGCTTACCCTACCAAGCCGGGGAGCTGTTTTTT; CDR3: CASSLPYQAGELFF
D: -; J: TRBJ1-1; size: -; V: TRBV20-1; DNA: TGCAGTGCTAGGCTAAGTGGCAGGGGAGCTTTCTTT; CDR3: CSARLSGRGAFF
D: -; J: TRBJ1-1; size: -; V: TRBV29-1; DNA: TGCAGCGCCCAAGGGCCTGAAGCTTTCTTT; CDR3: CSAQGPEAFF
D: -; J: TRBJ2-2; size: few; V: TRBV28; DNA: TGTGCCAGCAGCCCACCCGGGACCCCCGGGGGGCTGTTTTTT; CDR3: CASSPPGTPGGLFF
D: -; J: TRBJ1-2; size: many; V: TRBV3-1; DNA: TGTGCCAGCAGCCAACCTGGTGGGGGAGTCGGCTACACCTTC; CDR3: CASSQPGGGVGYTF
D: -; J: TRBJ2-7; size: -; V: TRBV5-1; DNA: TGCGCCAGCAGCTTGGGGTCGGGACTCGTCGGGGAGCAGTACTTC; CDR3: CASSLGSGLVGEQYF